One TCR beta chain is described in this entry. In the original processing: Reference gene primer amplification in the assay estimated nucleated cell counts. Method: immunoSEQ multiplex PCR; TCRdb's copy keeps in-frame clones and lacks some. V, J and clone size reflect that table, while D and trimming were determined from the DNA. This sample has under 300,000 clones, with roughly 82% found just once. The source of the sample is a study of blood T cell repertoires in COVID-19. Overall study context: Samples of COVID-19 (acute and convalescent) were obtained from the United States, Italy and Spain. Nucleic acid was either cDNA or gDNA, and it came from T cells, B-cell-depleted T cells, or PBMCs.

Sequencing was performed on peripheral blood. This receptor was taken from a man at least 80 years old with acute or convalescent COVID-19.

This chain's CDR3 is CASSMGAFTDTQYF. The CDR3 coding sequence is TGTGCCAGTAGTATGGGGGCTTTCACGGATACGCAGTATTTT. The rearrangement links TRBV19 to TRBJ2-3; D might be TRBD1 (6 bases). Trimming stripped 3 bases from V and 6 bases from J, with 13 bases between. The CDR3 length is 14 residues. Germline lookup yields CDR1 LNHDA and CDR2 SQIVND (reference sequence).